These 27 T cell receptor beta chains share one sample of origin, sequenced in a study of T-cell reconstitution after alpha-beta-depleted transplantation in children. Unique molecular identifiers were incorporated when the TCRbeta library was constructed. TCRdb re-called the PCR reads with MiXCR, one entry per CDR3 protein. The table includes some 200,000 distinct CDR3 sequences, 9.7% detected once. The starting material was PBMCs from the stem cell graft donor, obtained from the stem cell graft. Receptors originate from a human donor who donated a stem cell graft to a child with SCID.

The CDR3 sequence is CASSLVSGGIGYTF. The CDR3 coding sequence is TGCGCCAGCAGCTTGGTGTCAGGGGGGATTGGCTACACCTTC. V gene TRBV5-1 combines with J gene TRBJ1-2; the match to TRBD1 covers 7 bases. CDR1 is SGHRS and CDR2 is YFSETQ in the germline V gene. The CDR3 totals 14 residues. The trim removed 0 bases at V and 7 bases at J, leaving 6 bases unmatched.

This chain connects TRBV12-3 or TRBV12-4 to TRBJ1-2; a possible D gene is TRBD1 (6 bases). The CDR3 is 15 residues long. V gave up 1 base and J gave up 7 bases, with 16 bases separating them. In nucleotides, the CDR3 is TGTGCCAGCAGTTTAGGATGGGTAGGGGGATGTGGCTACACCTTC. It codes for CASSLGWVGGCGYTF.

Many counts were recorded for this clonotype. The chain is built from TRBV20-1 and TRBJ2-5; no reliable D call. V lost 3 bases and J 4 bases, leaving 12 bases between the germline ends. Germline-derived CDR1 and CDR2 are DFQATT and SNEGSKA (reference sequence). The CDR3 is 13 residues long. CDR3 sequence (DNA): TGCAGTGCTAGGGGTCCCCGGTCAGAGACCCAGTACTTC. Residues: CSARGPRSETQYF.

The rearrangement joins TRBV5-1 to TRBJ2-7; 7 bases are a match to TRBD1. The CDR3 is 14 amino acids. The V gene's germline CDR1 is SGHRS and CDR2 YFSETQ. The V and J ends lost 7 bases and 2 bases, in that order; junction bases with no gene match: 9. The CDR3 reads CASSEGTAAYEQYF. In nucleotides, the CDR3 is TGCGCCAGCTCAGAGGGGACAGCTGCCTACGAGCAGTACTTC.

This clonotype was seen many times. The CDR3 is CASSPARDSNQPQHF. CDR3 coding DNA: TGTGCCAGCAGCCCTGCACGGGATAGCAATCAGCCCCAGCATTTT. The genes are TRBV7-2 and TRBJ1-5, with no clear D. The CDR3 runs 15 residues. Trimming left V 5 bases short and J 0 bases short, with 11 bases between. CDR1 is SGHTA and CDR2 is FQGNSA in the germline V gene.

This clonotype occurred many times. The V gene is TRBV11-1, the J gene TRBJ1-2, with D perhaps matching TRBD1 (5 bases). Germline loops: CDR1 SGHAT, CDR2 FQDESV (reference sequence). This CDR3 region has 14 residues. V was clipped by 5 bases and J by 0 bases, with 10 bases between them. This chain's CDR3 is CASSLDSPNYGYTF. CDR3 in DNA: TGTGCCAGCAGCCTTGACAGCCCTAACTATGGCTACACCTTC.

This clonotype came up many times. The rearrangement joins TRBV7-3 to TRBJ1-4, with unresolved D. V gave up 6 bases and J gave up 12 bases, with 8 bases separating them. This CDR3 is 10 amino acids long. Germline-derived CDR1 and CDR2 are SGHTA and FQGTGA. CDR3 residues: CASRPVELFF. The CDR3 DNA sequence: TGTGCCAGCAGGCCGGTAGAACTGTTTTTT.

Turning to this clonotype: This may stem from a read error, because a much larger clone lies one nucleotide away. The chain couples TRBV3-1 to TRBJ2-2, with D perhaps given as TRBD1 or TRBD2 (5 bases each). CDR1 is LGHDT and CDR2 is YNNKEL in the germline V gene (reference sequence). This CDR3 contains 20 residues. The chain's CDR3 is CACSQDMGPTFLPGTGELFF. The CDR3 DNA reads as TGTGCCTGCAGCCAAGATATGGGACCGACCTTCCTTCCGGGCACCGGGGAGCTGTTTTTT.

This rearrangement joins TRBV6-1 to TRBJ2-3; TRBD2 matches 7 bases. The germline CDR1 and CDR2 sequences are MNHNS and SASEGT. The CDR3 is 13 residues long. J was trimmed by 6 bases and V by 6 bases; bases with no gene match: 6. CDR3 region: CASSRGVPDTQYF. The CDR3 DNA reads TGTGCCAGCAGCCGGGGGGTGCCGGATACGCAGTATTTT.

This clonotype was recorded many times. The rearrangement joins TRBV7-9 to TRBJ2-5; D gene unclear. Germline assignment: CDR1 SEHNR and CDR2 FQNEAQ (reference sequence). The V gene lost 5 bases and the J gene lost 4 bases, with 8 bases spanning the gap. The CDR3 is 12 amino acids. DNA of the CDR3: TGTGCCAGCAGCCAGTTAGTAGAGACCCAGTACTTC. This gives the protein CASSQLVETQYF.

The V call is TRBV7-8, the J call TRBJ1-6; 9 bases map to TRBD1. V lost 5 bases, J lost 5 bases, and 7 bases stayed unmatched. Germline CDR1 reads SGHVS; CDR2 reads FQNEAQ. The CDR3 is made up of 16 amino acids. The CDR3 loop is CASSPGTGWDNSPLHF. CDR3 bases: TGTGCCAGCAGCCCCGGGACAGGGTGGGATAATTCACCCCTCCACTTT.

In the case of this clonotype: A much larger clone differs from this one at a single base, so this may be a read error. This chain links TRBV9 with TRBJ1-1, with no clear D. Germline CDR1 reads SGDLS; CDR2 reads YYNGEE. This CDR3 has 15 residues. The CDR3 here is CVSSPWGSSNTEAFF. CDR3 bases: TGTGTCAGCAGCCCTTGGGGAAGCTCAAACACTGAAGCTTTCTTT.

The table lists this clonotype with many counts. In DNA, the CDR3 is TGTGCCAGCAGCTCCGGGAAAGGGGGGTACTATGGCTACACCTTC. Protein: CASSSGKGGYYGYTF. J is TRBJ1-2 and V is TRBV7-9, with TRBD1 as a possible D gene (6 bases). Trimming shortened V by 4 bases and J by 3 bases, and 15 bases separated the two germline ends. The germline V gene has CDR1 SEHNR and CDR2 FQNEAQ (reference sequence). CDR3 length: 15 amino acids.

This clonotype has ten or more counts. The chain carries TRBV11-2 and TRBJ1-1, with a tentative D call TRBD1 (5 bases). V lost 4 bases and J 9 bases, leaving 15 bases between the germline ends. The CDR3 loop spans 13 amino acids. Germline V CDR1 and CDR2: SGHAT, FQNNGV. The CDR3 nucleotides read TGTGCCAGCAGCTCACCCCGTGGGGGGAAAGCTTTCTTT. Translation gives CASSSPRGGKAFF.

The sample holds many counts of this clonotype. The V call is TRBV7-6, the J call TRBJ2-7; TRBD1 might be the D (5 bases). V lost 5 bases, J lost 2 bases, and 10 bases lay in between. This CDR3 has 13 amino acids. Germline assignment: CDR1 SGHVS and CDR2 FNYEAQ. CDR3 nucleotide sequence: TGTGCCAGCAGCCGCACAGGACCCTACGAGCAGTACTTC. It translates to CASSRTGPYEQYF.

V usage is TRBV24-1 and J usage is TRBJ2-5; 14 nucleotides agree with TRBD2. The CDR3 totals 16 residues. CDR1 and CDR2 from the germline V gene are KGHDR and SFDVKD. J was trimmed by 1 base and V by 8 bases; bases with no gene match: 5. CDR3 in amino acids: CATTATSGGVQETQYF. CDR3 bases: TGTGCCACCACCGCGACTAGCGGGGGGGTCCAAGAGACCCAGTACTTC.

This clonotype was counted many times. The chain uses TRBV6-1 and TRBJ2-3, with D possibly matching TRBD1 (6 bases). The CDR3 has 16 amino acids. Germline V gene data show CDR1 as MNHNS and CDR2 as SASEGT. Trimming stripped 5 bases from V and 4 bases from J, with 19 bases between. The CDR3 region has the DNA TGTGCCAGCAGTCCTTCCTTACAGGGAGTCCCAGATACGCAGTATTTT. It is translated as CASSPSLQGVPDTQYF.

This clonotype was seen at least ten times. This sequence joins TRBV5-1 and TRBJ2-2; D remains unclear. The CDR3 length is 16 residues. V shed 5 bases and J shed 4 bases, with 18 bases lying between them. In germline, CDR1 is SGHRS, CDR2 YFSETQ. The DNA for the CDR3 is TGCGCCAGCAGGTCTGCGGTCTCGGTGTCCACCGGGGAGCTGTTTTTT. The encoded protein is CASRSAVSVSTGELFF. Using reference TRBV5-1 and TRBJ2-2 for the parts outside the CDR3, the full variable domain is KAGVTQTPRYLIKTRGQQVTLSCSPISGHRSVSWYQQTPGQGLQFLFEYFSETQRNKGNFPGRFSGRQFSNSRSEMNVSTLELGDSALYLCASRSAVSVSTGELFFGEGSRLTVL.

This clonotype was observed many times. V and J are TRBV5-1 and TRBJ1-6; a weak D match, TRBD1 (5 bases). With 5 bases removed from V and 13 bases from J, the gap between germline ends came to 25 bases. This CDR3 has 16 amino acids. The V gene's germline CDR1 is SGHRS and CDR2 YFSETQ. The CDR3 DNA reads as TGCGCCAGCAGACAGAGCAGGACACCCGCGGATCGGCCCCTCCACTTT. This gives the protein CASRQSRTPADRPLHF.

This clonotype was seen at least ten times. This rearrangement joins TRBV11-2 to TRBJ2-4; tentative D call: TRBD1 (6 bases). The CDR3 runs to 13 residues. The V gene's germline CDR1 is SGHAT and CDR2 FQNNGV. The V end lost 0 bases, the J end lost 6 bases, and 6 bases lay between the germline ends. The CDR3 spells CASSLEGGNIQYF. The CDR3, as DNA: TGTGCCAGCAGCTTAGAAGGGGGAAACATTCAGTACTTC.

The sample holds many counts of this clonotype. The chain's CDR3 is CASSPLRPTGELFF. The CDR3 coding sequence is TGTGCCAGCAGTCCCCTAAGGCCTACCGGGGAGCTGTTTTTT. The rearrangement joins TRBV27 to TRBJ2-2; D gene ambiguous. CDR1 MNHEY and CDR2 SMNVEV come from the germline V gene (reference sequence). The V gene lost 5 bases and the J gene lost 5 bases, with 12 bases spanning the gap. The CDR3 has 14 residues.

This clonotype has ten or more counts. The rearrangement uses TRBV29-1 and TRBJ2-3, with TRBD2 as a possible D gene (7 bases). This CDR3 is 12 amino acids long. V lost 7 bases, J lost 0 bases, and 8 bases lay in between. Looked up from germline, CDR1 is SQVTM and CDR2 is ANQGSEA. CDR3 coding DNA: TGCAGCGGCGGGGGCAGCACAGATACGCAGTATTTT. As protein: CSGGGSTDTQYF.

This clonotype was counted at least ten times. This chain links TRBV28 with TRBJ1-2, with 7 bases matching TRBD1. J gave up 7 bases and V 3 bases, and 5 bases lay outside the gene matches. Germline CDR1 reads MDHEN; CDR2 reads SYDVKM. This CDR3 has 13 amino acids. CDR3 residues: CASSFRQGSGYTF. CDR3 DNA: TGTGCCAGCAGTTTCCGACAGGGAAGTGGCTACACCTTC.

The CDR3 sequence is CASSLTHGANTEAFF. The CDR3 coding sequence is TGTGCCAGCAGCTTAACGCACGGGGCGAACACTGAAGCTTTCTTT. V usage is TRBV7-6 and J usage is TRBJ1-1; tentatively, D is TRBD1 (5 bases). The CDR3 sequence is 15 residues long. The ends were cut back, 2 bases at V and 1 base at J, with 11 bases in the middle. Germline CDR1 and CDR2: SGHVS and FNYEAQ.

This clonotype showed up many times. The chain recombines TRBV6-2 or TRBV6-3 with TRBJ2-2; 9 nucleotides agree with TRBD1. The CDR3 covers 16 residues. The J segment lost 4 bases and the V segment lost 11 bases, leaving 14 bases of the junction unmatched. The germline V gene has CDR1 MNHEY and CDR2 SVGEGT. The chain's CDR3 is CAARARDRESTGELFF. For the CDR3, the DNA is TGTGCCGCGAGAGCCCGGGACAGGGAGTCCACCGGGGAGCTGTTTTTT.

This clonotype was detected ten times or more. The chain employs TRBV7-9 and TRBJ2-3; 8 nucleotides match TRBD2. The germline V gene encodes CDR1 SEHNR and CDR2 FQNEAQ (reference sequence). Unmatched junction bases numbered 11, after V lost 6 bases and J lost 3 bases. This CDR3 contains 16 residues. Here the CDR3 DNA reads TGTGCCAGCAGTCCGACGATCGGGGGGGAAACAGATACGCAGTATTTT. Residues: CASSPTIGGETDTQYF.

Many counts were recorded for this clonotype. The chain couples TRBV20-1 to TRBJ2-7; TRBD2 matches at 8 bases. The CDR3 extends over 14 amino acids. The J segment lost 0 bases and the V segment lost 6 bases, leaving 7 bases of the junction unmatched. Germline-derived CDR1 and CDR2 are DFQATT and SNEGSKA (reference sequence). The CDR3: CSARLAGSSYEQYF. The CDR3 nucleotides are TGCAGTGCCCGCCTAGCGGGCAGCTCCTACGAGCAGTACTTC.